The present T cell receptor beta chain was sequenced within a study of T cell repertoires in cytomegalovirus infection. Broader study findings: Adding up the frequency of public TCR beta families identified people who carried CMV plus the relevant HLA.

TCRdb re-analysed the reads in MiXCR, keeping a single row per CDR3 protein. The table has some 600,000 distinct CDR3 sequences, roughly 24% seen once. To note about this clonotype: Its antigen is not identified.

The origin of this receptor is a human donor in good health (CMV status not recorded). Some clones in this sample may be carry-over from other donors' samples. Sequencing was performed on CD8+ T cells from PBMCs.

The chain's CDR3 is CASSFSQEDPETQYF. In nucleotides, the CDR3 is TGTGCCAGCAGTTTTTCCCAGGAAGATCCAGAGACCCAGTACTTC. The chain uses TRBV27 and TRBJ2-5; D gene unclear. This CDR3 comprises 15 residues. The ends were cut back, 3 bases at V and 4 bases at J, with 15 bases in the middle. Per the germline V gene, CDR1 is MNHEY and CDR2 is SMNVEV (reference sequence).